The present T cell receptor (beta chain) was sequenced within a study of a mutant IDH1 vaccine in newly diagnosed glioma. Regarding the study as a whole: Variations in leading peripheral T cell clonotypes appeared to have no connection with pseudoprogression.

This sample's time point: baseline, week 1 (first vaccination visit). As for treatment: pre-vaccination baseline after standard-of-care therapy. In every donor, the tumor was a new WHO grade 3 or 4 IDH1-mutant, ATRX-lost astrocytoma. The CDR3 is 15 residues long. V was shortened by 3 bases and J by 1 base, with 10 bases between the two germline ends. In germline, CDR1 is LNHNV, CDR2 YYDKDF (reference sequence). This clone ranks as medium-sized. Its antigen is undetermined. Sequencing was performed with immunoSEQ multiplex PCR; in TCRdb, only in-frame clones are kept and a portion is missing. The sample has nearly 70,000 clones; 79% are singletons.

Sequenced material: PBMCs, taken from a glioma patient treated with radiotherapy, temozolomide or both. The chain uses TRBV15 and TRBJ1-5, with D perhaps TRBD1 (5 bases). This receptor was identified in a man between 50 and 59 years old with glioma. The CDR3 protein is CATSSAGRSNQPQHF. The CDR3 DNA reads as TGTGCCACCAGCAGCGCGGGACGGAGCAATCAGCCCCAGCATTTT.